The 31 T cell receptor beta chains below all came from one sample that was sequenced in a study of PD-1 blockade in classical Hodgkin lymphoma. Method: immunoSEQ multiplex PCR; TCRdb's copy keeps in-frame clones and lacks some. The sample consists of 45,000 or so clones, roughly 73% of them appearing once. Stated time point: cycle 4 day 1 (C4D1), after 5 to 7 weeks of nivolumab. Every patient experienced relapse after autologous stem cell transplantation, and brentuximab vedotin exposure varied. This material consisted of peripheral blood mononuclear cells (PBMCs), taken before the fourth cycle of nivolumab. Receptor source: a human donor with classical Hodgkin lymphoma.

As DNA, the CDR3 is TGTGCCAGCCAAAGGCCAGAAGAAGCTTTCTTT. The encoded protein is CASQRPEEAFF. The chain links TRBV28 to TRBJ1-1; D is ambiguous. This CDR3 contains 11 residues. V was cut by 8 bases and J by 8 bases, with 12 bases left in between. Germline CDR1 reads MDHEN; CDR2 reads SYDVKM.

The chain uses TRBV7-6 and TRBJ2-1; a weak D match, TRBD2 (7 bases). From germline, CDR1 is SGHVS and CDR2 FNYEAQ. The V end lost 6 bases, the J end lost 6 bases, and 18 bases lay between the germline ends. This CDR3 is 15 amino acids long. In DNA form, the CDR3 reads TGTGCCAGCAGTTCACAGGGATGGACTAGCAATGAGCAGTTCTTC. Encoded protein: CASSSQGWTSNEQFF.

The chain couples TRBV28 to TRBJ2-3; D is perhaps TRBD1 or TRBD2 (5 bases each). CDR1 and CDR2 from the germline V gene are MDHEN and SYDVKM. Between the trimmed V and J ends, which lost 6 bases and 2 bases, there was a span of 15 bases. CDR3 length: 15 residues. CDR3 nucleotides: TGTGCCAGCAGCTACGGGACGCCGAACACAGATACGCAGTATTTT. It is translated as CASSYGTPNTDTQYF.

The rearrangement joins TRBV2 to TRBJ2-3; 8 bases are a match to TRBD2. The V gene's germline CDR1 is SNHLY and CDR2 FYNNEI. The CDR3 consists of 15 residues. V gave up 3 bases and J gave up 1 base; unmatched junction bases: 3. The DNA of the CDR3 is TGTGCCAGCAGTGATAGCGGGGTGGGCACAGATACGCAGTATTTT. Translation gives CASSDSGVGTDTQYF. The full variable domain, with the rest looked up from reference TRBV2 and TRBJ2-3, is EPEVTQTPSHQVTQMGQEVILRCVPISNHLYFYWYRQILGQKVEFLVSFYNNEISEKSEIFDDQFSVERPDGSNFTLKIRSTKLEDSAMYFCASSDSGVGTDTQYFGPGTRLTVL.

The chain's CDR3 is CASGGQLRKNTGELFF. The CDR3 nucleotides are TGTGCCAGCGGGGGCCAGCTAAGAAAAAACACCGGGGAGCTGTTTTTT. The rearrangement links TRBV6-6 to TRBJ2-2; the D gene is possibly TRBD1 (6 bases). The length of the CDR3 is 16 residues. V was clipped by 8 bases and J by 2 bases, with 18 bases between them. Germline CDR1 is MNHNY and CDR2 is SVGAGI (reference sequence).

The V and J genes are TRBV5-5 and TRBJ1-6; D perhaps matches TRBD1 (5 bases). CDR1 is SGHKS and CDR2 is YYEKEE in the germline V gene (reference sequence). CDR3 size: 16 residues. Trimming removed 0 bases from V and 9 bases from J, with 16 bases in between. The CDR3: CASSLAGVRDASPLHF. CDR3 in DNA: TGTGCCAGCAGCTTGGCCGGAGTTCGGGACGCTTCACCCCTCCACTTT. Filled out from reference TRBV5-5 and TRBJ1-6, the complete variable domain reads DAGVTQSPTHLIKTRGQQVTLRCSPISGHKSVSWYQQVLGQGPQFIFQYYEKEERGRGNFPDRFSARQFPNYSSELNVNALLLGDSALYLCASSLAGVRDASPLHFGNGTRLTVT.

V is TRBV7-2 and J is TRBJ2-3; perhaps TRBD1 as D (5 bases). The CDR3 covers 17 residues. CDR1 is SGHTA and CDR2 is FQGNSA in the germline V gene. The V and J ends lost 6 bases and 4 bases respectively, with 23 bases between them. For the CDR3, the DNA is TGTGCCAGCAGGCTAGGTGGGGCCACTTACCCCGCAGATACGCAGTATTTT. Protein: CASRLGGATYPADTQYF.

This chain links TRBV7-3 with TRBJ1-2; tentatively, D is TRBD1 (6 bases). The ends were cut back, 0 bases at V and 2 bases at J, with 13 bases in the middle. The germline CDR1 and CDR2 sequences are SGHTA and FQGTGA. This CDR3 contains 16 residues. CDR3 amino acids: CASSLTPRGHNYGYTF. The DNA for the CDR3 is TGTGCCAGCAGCTTAACTCCCCGGGGGCACAACTATGGCTACACCTTC.

The chain employs TRBV28 and TRBJ2-5; D ambiguous. Between the trimmed V and J ends, which lost 6 bases and 3 bases, there was a span of 11 bases. In germline, CDR1 is MDHEN, CDR2 SYDVKM. The CDR3 is 13 amino acids. The CDR3 DNA is TGTGCCAGCAGAATAGGACCTAAAGAGACCCAGTACTTC. This gives the protein CASRIGPKETQYF.

The V gene is TRBV5-1, the J gene TRBJ1-5, with 11 bases aligning to TRBD1. Germline CDR1 is SGHRS and CDR2 is YFSETQ. The CDR3 is 14 residues long. J gave up 7 bases and V 4 bases, and 4 bases lay outside the gene matches. CDR3 DNA sequence: TGCGCCAGCAGCCGGGACAGGGGGTTACAGCCCCAGCATTTT. Protein: CASSRDRGLQPQHF.

J is TRBJ1-5 and V is TRBV7-2, with D possibly being TRBD1 (5 bases). Germline CDR1 is SGHTA and CDR2 is FQGNSA. This CDR3 spans 15 amino acids. Trimming pared 2 bases from V and 3 bases from J, leaving 11 bases between. This chain's CDR3 is CASSLPGLFNQPQHF. CDR3 DNA sequence: TGTGCCAGCAGCTTACCGGGACTGTTCAATCAGCCCCAGCATTTT.

This chain joins TRBV7-8 and TRBJ2-7; tentatively, D is TRBD2 (6 bases). CDR3 length: 15 amino acids. Germline V gene data show CDR1 as SGHVS and CDR2 as FQNEAQ. V dropped 2 bases and J dropped 0 bases, with 11 bases sitting between them. CDR3 residues: CASSLWDSSSYEQYF. The CDR3 nucleotides read TGTGCCAGCAGCTTATGGGACTCGAGCTCCTACGAGCAGTACTTC.

This clone was seen a few times. The rearrangement uses TRBV7-3 and TRBJ2-3; 7 nucleotides match TRBD1. Trimming removed 2 bases from V and 3 bases from J; junction bases left unmatched: 2. Germline V CDR1 and CDR2: SGHTA, FQGTGA. The CDR3 loop spans 14 amino acids. The CDR3 sequence is CASSLGTVTDTQYF. The CDR3 DNA follows: TGTGCCAGCAGCTTAGGGACAGTGACAGATACGCAGTATTTT.

The chain employs TRBV14 and TRBJ2-3; 7 positions agree with TRBD2. The ends lost 0 bases at V and 4 bases at J; junction bases unmatched: 16. This CDR3 region has 19 residues. Germline values: CDR1 SGHDN, CDR2 FVKESK. The CDR3 sequence: CASSQDSRLRGGVADTQYF. The CDR3 region has the DNA TGTGCCAGCAGCCAAGATAGCCGACTTCGCGGGGGTGTGGCAGATACGCAGTATTTT.

The chain combines TRBV7-8 with TRBJ1-1; D might be TRBD1 (6 bases). This CDR3 has 12 amino acids. Between the trimmed V and J ends, which lost 5 bases and 6 bases, there was a span of 10 bases. CDR1 SGHVS and CDR2 FQNEAQ come from the germline V gene. The CDR3 reads CASSHEGAEAFF. The DNA for the CDR3 is TGTGCCAGCAGCCACGAGGGGGCTGAAGCTTTCTTT.

This clone has only a few counts. V gene TRBV7-6 combines with J gene TRBJ1-1; the D is unclear. V gave up 5 bases and J gave up 5 bases, with 12 bases separating them. The CDR3 covers 13 residues. Germline CDR1 and CDR2: SGHVS and FNYEAQ. The CDR3 spells CASSKDLGTEAFF. CDR3 DNA sequence: TGTGCCAGCAGCAAGGACTTGGGGACTGAAGCTTTCTTT.

The V gene is TRBV7-2, the J gene TRBJ1-5; 8 bases map to TRBD1. This CDR3 has 14 amino acids. The germline CDR1 and CDR2 sequences are SGHTA and FQGNSA. Trimming took 5 bases from V and 6 from J; bases not matched to a gene: 6. CDR3 DNA sequence: TGTGCCAGCAGCGGAGACAGGGGTAGTCAGCCCCAGCATTTT. Residues: CASSGDRGSQPQHF.

V is TRBV30 and J is TRBJ1-5; D gene uncertain. V was pared by 0 bases and J by 2 bases, with 11 bases between. Germline CDR1 GTSNPN, CDR2 SVGIG (reference sequence). The CDR3 consists of 15 residues. DNA for the CDR3: TGTGCCTGGAGTGTACGGGGTTTAGGCAATCAGCCCCAGCATTTT. Residues: CAWSVRGLGNQPQHF. Together with reference TRBV30 and TRBJ1-5, the CDR3 gives the full variable domain: SQTIHQWPATLVQPVGSPLSLECTVEGTSNPNLYWYRQAAGRGLQLLFYSVGIGQISSEVPQNLSASRPQDRQFILSSKKLLLSDSGFYLCAWSVRGLGNQPQHFGDGTRLSIL.

This clone was found a few times. The CDR3 reads CAGGIEYATNEKLFF. CDR3 in DNA: TGTGCCGGAGGCATTGAATACGCAACTAATGAAAAACTGTTTTTT. V is TRBV2 and J is TRBJ1-4, with D uncertain. V lost 11 bases and J 0 bases, leaving 16 bases between the germline ends. The CDR3 loop spans 15 amino acids. Germline loops: CDR1 SNHLY, CDR2 FYNNEI.

The count of this clone is one. The chain has TRBV28 and TRBJ2-7; D may correspond to TRBD1 or TRBD2 (5 bases each). This CDR3 comprises 15 residues. Looked up from germline, CDR1 is MDHEN and CDR2 is SYDVKM. Trimming left V 7 bases short and J 2 bases short, with 18 bases between. The CDR3 reads CASNPAGTVAYEQYF. CDR3 DNA sequence: TGTGCCAGCAACCCTGCCGGGACGGTGGCCTACGAGCAGTACTTC. Full variable domain (remainder filled in from reference TRBV28 and TRBJ2-7): DVKVTQSSRYLVKRTGEKVFLECVQDMDHENMFWYRQDPGLGLRLIYFSYDVKMKEKGDIPEGYSVSREKKERFSLILESASTNQTSMYLCASNPAGTVAYEQYFGPGTRLTVT.

This clone was seen a single time. The chain combines TRBV28 with TRBJ2-3; 8 positions agree with TRBD2. V was pared by 9 bases and J by 2 bases, with 7 bases of the junction left unmatched. Germline V gives CDR1 MDHEN, CDR2 SYDVKM. The CDR3 is 14 amino acids. This CDR3 reads CASTAGGPTDTQYF. CDR3 coding DNA: TGTGCCAGTACCGCGGGGGGCCCCACAGATACGCAGTATTTT. Complete variable domain (other parts from reference TRBV28 and TRBJ2-3): DVKVTQSSRYLVKRTGEKVFLECVQDMDHENMFWYRQDPGLGLRLIYFSYDVKMKEKGDIPEGYSVSREKKERFSLILESASTNQTSMYLCASTAGGPTDTQYFGPGTRLTVL.

V usage is TRBV6-1 and J usage is TRBJ1-5, with D possibly matching TRBD1 (5 bases). V lost 7 bases, J lost 12 bases, and 13 bases lay in between. From germline, CDR1 is MNHNS and CDR2 SASEGT. This CDR3 contains 11 residues. The DNA of the CDR3 is TGTGCCAGCAAAGACAGCGTCATCCAGCATTTT. The encoded protein is CASKDSVIQHF.

The chain employs TRBV19 and TRBJ2-1, with 9 bases lining up with TRBD2. The CDR3 length is 15 residues. The V and J ends lost 3 bases and 8 bases, in that order; junction bases with no gene match: 8. Germline loops: CDR1 LNHDA, CDR2 SQIVND (reference sequence). The DNA of the CDR3 is TGTGCCAGTAGTATGGCGAGCGGGGGGCGGTATGAGCAGTTCTTC. It yields the protein CASSMASGGRYEQFF. Complete variable domain (other parts from reference TRBV19 and TRBJ2-1): DGGITQSPKYLFRKEGQNVTLSCEQNLNHDAMYWYRQDPGQGLRLIYYSQIVNDFQKGDIAEGYSVSREKKESFPLTVTSAQKNPTAFYLCASSMASGGRYEQFFGPGTRLTVL.

A remark on this clone: Within the sample, other DNA sequences also encode this same CDR3. CDR3 in amino acids: CASSQGPSSGANVLTF. In DNA, the CDR3 is TGCGCCAGCAGCCAAGGACCCAGCTCTGGGGCCAACGTCCTGACTTTC. The V and J genes are TRBV4-3 and TRBJ2-6, with unresolved D. The CDR3 is 16 residues long. The germline CDR1 and CDR2 sequences are LGHNA and YSLEER. V was shortened by 1 base and J by 0 bases, with 7 bases between the two germline ends.

J is TRBJ2-5 and V is TRBV14; tentative D call: TRBD1 (6 bases). This CDR3 is built from 14 residues. Germline lookup yields CDR1 SGHDN and CDR2 FVKESK. Trimming took 3 bases from V and 5 from J, leaving 13 bases between them. The CDR3 sequence is CASSQGARSETQYF. The CDR3 DNA is TGTGCCAGCAGCCAGGGGGCCCGTTCCGAGACCCAGTACTTC.

This sequence joins TRBV18 and TRBJ2-7; a possible D gene is TRBD1 (5 bases). Trimming took off 3 bases at V and 0 bases at J, with 9 bases between the two ends. This CDR3 is built from 14 residues. CDR1 is KGHSH, CDR2 LQKENI, per germline. The CDR3 DNA is TGTGCCAGCTCACCGGAAGACAGCTCCTACGAGCAGTACTTC. As protein: CASSPEDSSYEQYF.

The chain carries TRBV7-9 and TRBJ2-7; D is uncertain. The CDR3 spans 12 residues. CDR1 and CDR2 (germline): SEHNR, FQNEAQ (reference sequence). The V end was cut by 5 bases, the J end by 5 bases, with 10 bases between. The CDR3 coding sequence is TGTGCCAGCAGCCCCCAAGAGGACGAGCAGTACTTC. It encodes CASSPQEDEQYF.

The chain has TRBV6-4 and TRBJ1-6; possible D gene TRBD1, 6 bases. The germline V gene has CDR1 MRHNA and CDR2 SNTAGT. The CDR3 loop spans 18 amino acids. The V end was cut by 5 bases, the J end by 0 bases, with 17 bases between. The CDR3 DNA reads as TGTGCCAGCAGTAAAGGGGGGGCCCTCAGCTCCTATAATTCACCCCTCCACTTT. It translates to CASSKGGALSSYNSPLHF.

This clone was found once. V is TRBV11-1 and J is TRBJ1-2; D call uncertain. The CDR3 extends over 13 amino acids. The V end lost 5 bases, the J end lost 4 bases, and 11 bases lay between the germline ends. Germline V gene data show CDR1 as SGHAT and CDR2 as FQDESV (reference sequence). The CDR3 DNA reads as TGTGCCAGCAGCCAACGGACGGTCTATGGCTACACCTTC. Its translation is CASSQRTVYGYTF.

J is TRBJ1-5 and V is TRBV5-4; no reliable D call. V shed 1 base and J shed 0 bases, with 8 bases lying between them. Germline V gene data show CDR1 as SGHNT and CDR2 as YYREEE (reference sequence). This CDR3 is built from 15 residues. The CDR3 bases are TGTGCCAGCAGCTTGACGCCAAATAGCAATCAGCCCCAGCATTTT. This gives the protein CASSLTPNSNQPQHF.

This chain joins TRBV27 and TRBJ2-3; D tentatively fits TRBD1 or TRBD2 (5 bases each). The CDR3 totals 15 residues. Deletions cut 7 bases from V and 0 bases from J, with 14 bases between. Germline assignment: CDR1 MNHEY and CDR2 SMNVEV (reference sequence). CDR3 coding DNA: TGTGCCAGCAAGGGAGACAGCACTAGCACAGATACGCAGTATTTT. It specifies CASKGDSTSTDTQYF.